This T cell receptor (beta chain) was observed in a study of blood T cell repertoires in COVID-19 (dated by TCRdb to the early 2020s). Notes on the research overall: Samples from collaborators originated in the United States, Italy and Spain and spanned both the acute and convalescent phases of COVID-19. Nearly every sample came with metadata listing a de-identified subject ID, COVID-19 status, age in years and sex. HLA class I and class II types, where available, came from metadata supplied by the sample provider rather than from assay-based typing. Samples came from the ongoing ImmuneRACE study (first 160 participants) plus 1,254 subjects from 6 global collaborators. The dataset comprised deeply sampled blood TCRbeta repertoires from subjects exposed to, actively infected with, or recovered from COVID-19. The repertoires were released in a freely available public database meant as a resource for research on the immune response to SARS-CoV-2. The prospective study material was composed of cDNA or gDNA derived from T cells, B-cell-depleted T cells, or PBMCs.

The immunoSEQ Assay, a bias-controlled multiplex PCR, was used to amplify TCRbeta CDR3 regions from genomic DNA. The study's processing was this. The number of nucleated cells in each sample was estimated by amplification of reference gene primers within the assay. To quantify the absolute abundance of each unique TCRbeta CDR3 rearrangement, sequence reads were collapsed and filtered. Productive Simpson clonality was computed per sample as the square root of Simpson's diversity index over productive rearrangements. TCRdb took over this immuneACCESS table, retaining in-frame rearrangements with V and J assigned. Such tables are incomplete; in checked studies, under half of the missing clones stem from an unresolved V gene, and the remainder is unexplained. V and J calls and clone size are copied from that table; D and trimming were computed from the DNA. For this sample there are 250,000 to 350,000 clones; 88% appear just once. Of the sample, around 11% falls within the top ten clones.

V lost 8 bases and J lost 3 bases; the stretch between them is 13 bases long. Inclusive of the bounding cysteine and phenylalanine, the CDR3 is 13 residues long. The kept DNA is CDR3 alone, 39 bases in frame from the first base. CDR1 ENHRY and CDR2 SYGVKD are derived from the germline V gene. General findings and caveats noted by the study authors: The quantity of clinical and demographic metadata differed by source and by participant and was supplied without curation.

As concerns this clone: Its binding antigen is unknown. The record has no base qualities; no much larger clone is one base away.

At one collaborating source in Seattle, patients were enrolled during active infection and were followed longitudinally through the course of disease. Each collaborating institution followed its own protocols to collect whole blood in K2EDTA tubes. For TCRbeta analysis, collaborators shipped samples in one of three forms: frozen whole blood, isolated PBMCs, or DNA extracted from either of those sample types. The chain links TRBV10-3 with TRBJ1-1; the D gene cannot be named for sure. This clonotype originated in a woman aged 30 to 39 with COVID-19, enrolled during active disease. Sequencing was carried out using peripheral blood. The CDR3 reads CAIAVTPDTEAFF. The DNA is as follows: TGTGCCATCGCAGTGACTCCGGACACTGAAGCTTTCTTT.